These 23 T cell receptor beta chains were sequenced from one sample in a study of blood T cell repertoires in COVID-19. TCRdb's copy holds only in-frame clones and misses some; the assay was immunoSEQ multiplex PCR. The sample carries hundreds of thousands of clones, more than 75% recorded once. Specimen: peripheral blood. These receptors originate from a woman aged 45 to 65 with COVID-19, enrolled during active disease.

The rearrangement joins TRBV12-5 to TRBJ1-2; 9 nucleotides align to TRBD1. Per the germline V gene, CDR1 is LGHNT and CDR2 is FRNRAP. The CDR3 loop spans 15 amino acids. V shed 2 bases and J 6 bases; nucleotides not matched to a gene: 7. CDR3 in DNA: TGTGCTAGTGGTTTGCCCGGGACAGGGTATCATGGCTACACCTTC. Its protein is CASGLPGTGYHGYTF.

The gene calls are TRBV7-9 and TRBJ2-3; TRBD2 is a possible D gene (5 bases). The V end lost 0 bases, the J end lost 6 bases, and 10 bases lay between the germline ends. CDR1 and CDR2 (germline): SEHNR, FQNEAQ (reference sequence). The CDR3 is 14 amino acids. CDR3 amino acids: CASSLAGSRDTQYF. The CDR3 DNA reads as TGTGCCAGCAGCTTAGCAGGGAGTAGGGATACGCAGTATTTT.

In DNA, the CDR3 is TGTGCCAGCAGCCAAGAGTTCCGACAGGGGCCCTACGGCTACACCTTC. This translates into CASSQEFRQGPYGYTF. The chain uses TRBV4-2 and TRBJ1-2; 8 bases are shared with TRBD1. After removal of 0 bases from V and 8 bases from J, the junction contained 11 bases not matched to a gene. From germline, CDR1 is LGHNA and CDR2 YNFKEQ. The CDR3 is 16 amino acids.

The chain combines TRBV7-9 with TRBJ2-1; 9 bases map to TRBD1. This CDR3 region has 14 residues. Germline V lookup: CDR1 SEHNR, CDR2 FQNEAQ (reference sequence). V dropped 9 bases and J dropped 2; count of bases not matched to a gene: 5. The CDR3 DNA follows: TGTGCCAGTTGCCGGGACAGGGCCTACAATGAGCAGTTCTTC. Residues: CASCRDRAYNEQFF.

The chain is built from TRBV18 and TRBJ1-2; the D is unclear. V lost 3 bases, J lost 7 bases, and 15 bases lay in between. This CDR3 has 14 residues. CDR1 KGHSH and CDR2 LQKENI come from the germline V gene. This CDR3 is CASSPGRLEGGYTF. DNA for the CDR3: TGTGCCAGCTCACCGGGTCGTCTAGAGGGTGGCTACACCTTC.

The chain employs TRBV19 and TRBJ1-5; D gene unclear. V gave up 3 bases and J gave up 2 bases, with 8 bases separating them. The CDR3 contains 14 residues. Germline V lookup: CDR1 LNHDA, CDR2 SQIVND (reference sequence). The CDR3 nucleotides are TGTGCCAGTAGTATCATTACAGGCAATCAGCCCCAGCATTTT. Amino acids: CASSIITGNQPQHF.

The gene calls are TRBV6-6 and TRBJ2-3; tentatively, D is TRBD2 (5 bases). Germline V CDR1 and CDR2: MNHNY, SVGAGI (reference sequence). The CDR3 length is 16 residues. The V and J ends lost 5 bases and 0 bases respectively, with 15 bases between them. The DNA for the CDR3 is TGTGCCAGCAGTCCCCCTAGTGAGCGGAGCACAGATACGCAGTATTTT. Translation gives CASSPPSERSTDTQYF.

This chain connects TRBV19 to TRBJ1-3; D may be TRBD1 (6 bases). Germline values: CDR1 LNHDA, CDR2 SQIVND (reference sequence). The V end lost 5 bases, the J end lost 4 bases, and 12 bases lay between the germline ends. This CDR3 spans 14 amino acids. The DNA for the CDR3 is TGTGCCAGTAGTCCAGGGGACATCGGAAACACCATATATTTT. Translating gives CASSPGDIGNTIYF.

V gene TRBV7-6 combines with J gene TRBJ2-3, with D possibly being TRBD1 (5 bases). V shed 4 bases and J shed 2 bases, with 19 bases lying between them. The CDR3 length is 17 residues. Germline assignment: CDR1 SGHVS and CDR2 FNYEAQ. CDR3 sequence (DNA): TGTGCCAGCAGCTCTCAAAACAGGTTTAGGGCCACAGATACGCAGTATTTT. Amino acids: CASSSQNRFRATDTQYF. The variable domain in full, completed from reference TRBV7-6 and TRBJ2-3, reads GAGVSQSPRYKVTKRGQDVALRCDPISGHVSLYWYRQALGQGPEFLTYFNYEAQQDKSGLPNDRFSAERPEGSISTLTIQRTEQRDSAMYRCASSSQNRFRATDTQYFGPGTRLTVL.

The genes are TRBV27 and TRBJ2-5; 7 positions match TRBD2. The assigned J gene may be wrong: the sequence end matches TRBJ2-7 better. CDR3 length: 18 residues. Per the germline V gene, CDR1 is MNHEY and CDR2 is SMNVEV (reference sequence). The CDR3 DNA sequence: TGTGCCAGCAGTTTATACAATCCCCGGGACTATTCAACCTACGAGCAGTACTTC. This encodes CASSLYNPRDYSTYEQYF.

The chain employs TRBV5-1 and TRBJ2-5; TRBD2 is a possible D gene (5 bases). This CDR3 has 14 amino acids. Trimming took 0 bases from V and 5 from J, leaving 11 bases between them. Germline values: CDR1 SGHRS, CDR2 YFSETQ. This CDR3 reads CASSLGLAIETQYF. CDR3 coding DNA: TGCGCCAGCAGCTTGGGCCTAGCTATTGAGACCCAGTACTTC.

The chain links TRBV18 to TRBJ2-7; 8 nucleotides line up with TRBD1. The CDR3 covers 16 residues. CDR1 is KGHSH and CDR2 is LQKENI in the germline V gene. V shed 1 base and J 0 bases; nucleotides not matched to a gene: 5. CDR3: CASSPQGQASSYEQYF. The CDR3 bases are TGTGCCAGCTCACCACAGGGACAGGCGAGCTCCTACGAGCAGTACTTC. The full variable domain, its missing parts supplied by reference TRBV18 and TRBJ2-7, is NAGVMQNPRHLVRRRGQEARLRCSPMKGHSHVYWYRQLPEEGLKFMVYLQKENIIDESGMPKERFSAEFPKEGPSILRIQQVVRGDSAAYFCASSPQGQASSYEQYFGPGTRLTVT.

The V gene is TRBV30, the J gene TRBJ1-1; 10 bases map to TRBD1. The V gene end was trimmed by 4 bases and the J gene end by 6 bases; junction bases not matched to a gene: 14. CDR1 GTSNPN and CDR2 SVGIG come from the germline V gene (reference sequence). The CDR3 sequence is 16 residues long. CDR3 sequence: CAWKLSSPGQGSEAFF. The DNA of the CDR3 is TGTGCCTGGAAGTTGTCATCACCGGGACAGGGGTCTGAAGCTTTCTTT.

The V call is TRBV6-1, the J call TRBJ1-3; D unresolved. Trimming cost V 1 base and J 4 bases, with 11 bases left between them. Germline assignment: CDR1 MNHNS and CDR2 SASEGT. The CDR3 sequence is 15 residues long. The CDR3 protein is CASSEGRATGNTIYF. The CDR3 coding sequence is TGTGCCAGCAGTGAAGGGAGGGCAACCGGAAACACCATATATTTT.

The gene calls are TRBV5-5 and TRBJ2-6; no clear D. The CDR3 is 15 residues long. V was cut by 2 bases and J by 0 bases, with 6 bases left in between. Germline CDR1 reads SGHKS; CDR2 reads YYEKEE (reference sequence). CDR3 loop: CASSFPGSGANVLTF. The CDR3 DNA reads TGTGCCAGCAGCTTTCCGGGCTCTGGGGCCAACGTCCTGACTTTC.

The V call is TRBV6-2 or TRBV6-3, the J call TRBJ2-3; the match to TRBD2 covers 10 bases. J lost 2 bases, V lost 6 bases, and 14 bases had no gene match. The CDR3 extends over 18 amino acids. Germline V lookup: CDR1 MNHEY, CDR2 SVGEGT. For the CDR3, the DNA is TGTGCCAGCAGCCACAAAGGGAATAGCGGGGGGACCACAGATACGCAGTATTTT. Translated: CASSHKGNSGGTTDTQYF.

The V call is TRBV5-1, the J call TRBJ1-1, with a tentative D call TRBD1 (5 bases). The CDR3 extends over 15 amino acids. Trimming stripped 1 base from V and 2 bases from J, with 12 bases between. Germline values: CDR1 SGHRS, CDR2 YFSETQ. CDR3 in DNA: TGCGCCAGCAGCTTGTTCGGCAGGGAAAACACTGAAGCTTTCTTT. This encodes CASSLFGRENTEAFF.

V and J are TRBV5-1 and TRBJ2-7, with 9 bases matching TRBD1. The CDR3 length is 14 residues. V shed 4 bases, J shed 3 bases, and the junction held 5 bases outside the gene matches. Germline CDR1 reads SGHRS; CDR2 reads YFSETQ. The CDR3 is CASSRPGQGYEQYF. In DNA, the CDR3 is TGCGCCAGCAGCCGCCCGGGACAGGGCTACGAGCAGTACTTC.

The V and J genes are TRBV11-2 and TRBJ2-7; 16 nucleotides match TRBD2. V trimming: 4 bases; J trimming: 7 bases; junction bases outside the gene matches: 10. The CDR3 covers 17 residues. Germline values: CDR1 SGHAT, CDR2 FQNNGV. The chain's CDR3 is CASSSGTSGRALREQYF. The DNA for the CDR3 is TGTGCCAGCAGCTCCGGGACTAGCGGGAGGGCCCTCCGAGAGCAGTACTTC.

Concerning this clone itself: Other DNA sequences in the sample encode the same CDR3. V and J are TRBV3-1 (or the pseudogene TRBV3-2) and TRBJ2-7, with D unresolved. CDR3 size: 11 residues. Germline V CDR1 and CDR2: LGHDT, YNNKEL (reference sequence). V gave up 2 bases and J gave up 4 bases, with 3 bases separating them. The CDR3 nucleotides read TGTGCCAGCAGCCAACGTTACGAGCAGTACTTC. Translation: CASSQRYEQYF.

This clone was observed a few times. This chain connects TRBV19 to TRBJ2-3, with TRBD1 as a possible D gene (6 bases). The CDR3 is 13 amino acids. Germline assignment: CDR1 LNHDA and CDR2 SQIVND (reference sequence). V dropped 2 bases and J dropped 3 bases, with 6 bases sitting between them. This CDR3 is CASSITGTDTQYF. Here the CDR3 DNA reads TGTGCCAGTAGTATAACAGGGACAGATACGCAGTATTTT.

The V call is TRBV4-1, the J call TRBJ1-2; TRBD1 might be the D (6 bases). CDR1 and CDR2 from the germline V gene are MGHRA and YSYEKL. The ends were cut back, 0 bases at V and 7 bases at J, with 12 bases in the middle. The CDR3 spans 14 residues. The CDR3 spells CASSQDRGGSGYTF. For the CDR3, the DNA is TGCGCCAGCAGCCAAGATCGTGGGGGCTCTGGCTACACCTTC.

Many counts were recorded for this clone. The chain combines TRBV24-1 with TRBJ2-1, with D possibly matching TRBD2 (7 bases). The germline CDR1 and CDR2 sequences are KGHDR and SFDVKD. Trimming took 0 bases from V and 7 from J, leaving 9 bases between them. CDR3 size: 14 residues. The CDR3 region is CATSDLKGGNEQFF. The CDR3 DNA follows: TGTGCCACCAGTGATTTGAAGGGGGGGAATGAGCAGTTCTTC.